These T cell receptor beta chains were read from a single sample in a study of cytomegalovirus exposure and HLA in healthy donors. The data were produced by immunoSEQ multiplex PCR, yet TCRdb's version contains in-frame clones alone and is incomplete. The sample lists approximately 160,000 clones; approximately 70% were seen once. The material sequenced was PBMCs. These receptors came from a middle-aged woman in good health and CMV-seropositive. Both conserved end residues are trimmed from each CDR3.

V | CDR3
TRBV18 | ASSPFRGNKDTEAF
TRBV7-2 | ASREQGFGSPLH
TRBV6-5 | ASSYSNLGPYEQY
TRBV19 | ASISLRGAYTGELF
TRBV19 | ASSQQRNTEAF
TRBV7-4 | ASSSPGVSNQPQH
TRBV28 | ASSSPQPSSYEQY
TRBV11-2 | ASTILGAPGTNEKLF
TRBV11-3 | ASSSPRTSSTDTQY
TRBV6-6 | ASSDTFNNEQF
TRBV5-6 | ASSGWTVQETQY
TRBV6-5 | ASSYRLAGYNEQF
TRBV7-9 | ASGRDNQPQH
TRBV18 | ASSPPGTTKETQY
TRBV7-2 | ASSTSKLAGGNTGELF
TRBV5-6 | ASSLAPLGGPGAQH
TRBV5-1 | ASSLGFEGTGMNEQY
TRBV5-1 | ASSPTGLRDTQY
TRBV4-3 | ASSRRDSPKLF
TRBV9 | ASSGTGKTEAF
TRBV5-4 | ASSLALAGAYEQY
TRBV4-3 | ASSHGLAGNYEQY
TRBV18 | ASSPDSKNYGYT
TRBV28 | AGTRPQGHQPQH
TRBV27 | ASRGTWTSGGTDTQY
TRBV6-1 | ASLAGGSYGYP
TRBV9 | ASSPGKTYEQY
TRBV27 | ASGKLADYEQY